These 10 T cell receptor beta chains were all obtained from the same sample, sequenced in a study of blood T cell repertoires in COVID-19. Sequencing was performed with immunoSEQ multiplex PCR; in TCRdb, only in-frame clones are kept and a portion is missing. The data show 250,000 to 350,000 clones, about nine tenths seen once. Specimen: peripheral blood. These receptors originate from a woman in her twenties or thirties with COVID-19, enrolled during active disease.

J is TRBJ2-1 and V is TRBV9, with a possible D match to TRBD2 (7 bases). V was pared by 0 bases and J by 0 bases, with 13 bases between. CDR1 SGDLS and CDR2 YYNGEE come from the germline V gene. The CDR3 spans 17 residues. The CDR3 coding sequence is TGTGCCAGCAGCGTAGGTTCGGGGGGCGCCTCCTACAATGAGCAGTTCTTC. This codes for CASSVGSGGASYNEQFF.

The V call is TRBV7-8, the J call TRBJ2-1; 9 positions agree with TRBD2. This CDR3 contains 15 residues. After removal of 3 bases from V and 7 bases from J, the junction contained 7 bases not matched to a gene. Germline lookup yields CDR1 SGHVS and CDR2 FQNEAQ. The CDR3 DNA reads TGTGCCAGCAGCTTGGCGGGAGGGCCTCATAATGAGCAGTTCTTC. Translation: CASSLAGGPHNEQFF.

This rearrangement joins TRBV28 to TRBJ1-2; maybe TRBD1 (6 bases). This CDR3 comprises 15 residues. V lost 2 bases and J 1 base, leaving 11 bases between the germline ends. Germline CDR1 and CDR2: MDHEN and SYDVKM. CDR3 sequence reads: CASSLRQVVNYGYTF. The CDR3 region has the DNA TGTGCCAGCAGTTTAAGACAGGTTGTTAACTATGGCTACACCTTC.

The rearrangement links TRBV14 to TRBJ2-5; TRBD2 aligns across 7 bases. The CDR3 extends over 14 amino acids. The germline V gene encodes CDR1 SGHDN and CDR2 FVKESK. V lost 4 bases to trimming and J lost 2 bases; unmatched junction nucleotides: 4. The CDR3 sequence: CASSRKRDQETQYF. CDR3 nucleotides: TGTGCCAGCAGCCGTAAGCGGGATCAAGAGACCCAGTACTTC.

The chain is built from TRBV18 and TRBJ1-1; tentative D call: TRBD1 (5 bases). Deletions cut 4 bases from V and 1 base from J, with 10 bases between. The CDR3 extends over 14 amino acids. Germline CDR1 KGHSH, CDR2 LQKENI. CDR3 amino acids: CASSHKTGNTEAFF. The CDR3 DNA reads TGTGCCAGCTCACACAAAACAGGGAACACTGAAGCTTTCTTT.

The V call is TRBV11-2, the J call TRBJ2-7, with D hard to call. There are 12 residues in the CDR3. V was trimmed by 5 bases and J by 3 bases, leaving 8 bases between them. The germline gives CDR1 SGHAT, CDR2 FQNNGV. The CDR3 spells CASSPNNYEQYF. In DNA, the CDR3 is TGTGCCAGCAGCCCCAACAACTACGAGCAGTACTTC. The variable domain in full, completed from reference TRBV11-2 and TRBJ2-7, reads EAGVAQSPRYKIIEKRQSVAFWCNPISGHATLYWYQQILGQGPKLLIQFQNNGVVDDSQLPKDRFSAERLKGVDSTLKIQPAKLEDSAVYLCASSPNNYEQYFGPGTRLTVT.

The chain joins TRBV3-1 (or the pseudogene TRBV3-2) to TRBJ2-2, with D tentatively TRBD2 (6 bases). This CDR3 has 14 amino acids. The germline gives CDR1 LGHDT, CDR2 YNNKEL (reference sequence). The germline V and J ends were trimmed by 1 base and 6 bases, with 9 bases remaining between them. The CDR3 coding sequence is TGTGCCAGCAGCCAAGCACGGAGGGCCGGGGAGCTGTTTTTT. Residues: CASSQARRAGELFF.

The chain is built from TRBV6-6 and TRBJ1-5; 9 bases are a match to TRBD1. Germline values: CDR1 MNHNY, CDR2 SVGAGI (reference sequence). V dropped 4 bases and J dropped 5; count of bases not matched to a gene: 6. The CDR3 totals 15 residues. CDR3: CASSSPGQGDQPQHF. CDR3 in DNA: TGTGCCAGCAGTTCTCCGGGACAGGGTGATCAGCCCCAGCATTTT.

The chain employs TRBV19 and TRBJ1-1; D perhaps matches TRBD1 (6 bases). The germline V and J ends were trimmed by 8 bases and 0 bases, with 10 bases remaining between them. The CDR3 totals 13 residues. Germline loops: CDR1 LNHDA, CDR2 SQIVND (reference sequence). The DNA for the CDR3 is TGTGCCAGTGGACAGTCCATGAACACTGAAGCTTTCTTT. Translating gives CASGQSMNTEAFF.

DNA of the CDR3: TGTGCCAGTAGGGGGACAGGGGAATTCACTGAAGCTTTCTTT. Its translation is CASRGTGEFTEAFF. The chain recombines TRBV19 with TRBJ1-1; 10 bases are a match to TRBD1. The CDR3 is made up of 14 amino acids. The trim removed 6 bases at V and 4 bases at J, leaving 5 bases unmatched. Germline V lookup: CDR1 LNHDA, CDR2 SQIVND (reference sequence).